One sample yielded the 4 T cell receptor beta chains listed below, sequenced in a study of regulatory T cells in long-lasting Graves disease. Time point of the sample: newly diagnosed GD, antithyroid drugs for less than 3 months. From RNA extracted from PBMCs, the TCR library was made. Libraries of TCR beta came from iRepertoire HTBI primers plus Arm-PCR of CDR3 regions. MiXCR was run by TCRdb on the multiplex PCR reads, yielding one entry per CDR3 protein. The table includes approximately 540,000 distinct CDR3 sequences, approximately 12% detected once. These same records also appear under a second study, on T cells in Graves' hyperthyroidism and ophthalmopathy.

The sequencing used peripheral blood mononuclear cells (PBMCs), collected at new diagnosis, from a patient treated with antithyroid drugs. These receptors all come from a woman aged 25-40 years with Graves disease.

This clonotype occurred many times. This sequence joins TRBV28 and TRBJ1-6; D possibly corresponds to TRBD1 (6 bases). The CDR3 runs to 16 residues. Germline V gives CDR1 MDHEN, CDR2 SYDVKM. The V and J ends lost 1 base and 4 bases respectively, with 11 bases between them. The CDR3 coding sequence is TGTGCCAGCAGTTTATTGGAACAGGGTTATAATTCACCCCTCCACTTT. It translates to CASSLLEQGYNSPLHF.

At least ten counts were recorded for this clonotype. The V call is TRBV9, the J call TRBJ2-5, with 8 bases lining up with TRBD1. Unmatched junction bases numbered 3, after V lost 0 bases and J lost 2 bases. Germline V gene data show CDR1 as SGDLS and CDR2 as YYNGEE. The CDR3 extends over 15 amino acids. The CDR3 coding sequence is TGTGCCAGCAGCGTAGGGGGACAGGCACAAGAGACCCAGTACTTC. Amino acid sequence: CASSVGGQAQETQYF.

The table lists this clonotype with many counts. The chain joins TRBV12-3 or TRBV12-4 to TRBJ2-3, with TRBD2 matching 7 bases. V was pared by 3 bases and J by 6 bases, with 6 bases of the junction left unmatched. The CDR3 totals 14 residues. The CDR3 reads CASSFSGEGDTQYF. CDR3 DNA sequence: TGTGCCAGCAGTTTCTCCGGGGAGGGGGATACGCAGTATTTT.

This clonotype was seen many times. The chain recombines TRBV9 with TRBJ2-5, with D possibly TRBD1 on 7 matching bases. The V end was cut by 4 bases, the J end by 5 bases, with 15 bases between. Germline CDR1 reads SGDLS; CDR2 reads YYNGEE. This CDR3 region has 14 residues. This CDR3 is CASSSGGGRETQYF. Here the CDR3 DNA reads TGTGCCAGCAGCTCCGGAGGGGGCCGGGAGACCCAGTACTTC. The full variable domain, with the rest looked up from reference TRBV9 and TRBJ2-5, is DSGVTQTPKHLITATGQRVTLRCSPRSGDLSVYWYQQSLDQGLQFLIQYYNGEERAKGNILERFSAQQFPDLHSELNLSSLELGDSALYFCASSSGGGRETQYFGPGTRLLVL.